This T cell receptor beta chain was identified in a study of blood T cell repertoires in COVID-19. Study information: Some COVID-19 samples were acute and others convalescent; all came from the United States, Italy and Spain. Nucleic acid was either cDNA or gDNA, and it came from T cells, B-cell-depleted T cells, or PBMCs.

Germline V gene data show CDR1 as MGHRA and CDR2 as YSYEKL. After removal of 0 bases from V and 2 bases from J, the junction contained 1 base not matched to a gene. This CDR3 is built from 15 residues. Per the study methods: Counts of nucleated cells, estimated from reference gene primer amplification, were obtained. Profiling relied on immunoSEQ multiplex PCR, and the TCRdb table lists in-frame clones only, not all of them. The V and J calls and the clone size are those of that table, but D and trimming were determined from the DNA. Of some 150,000 clones in the sample, approximately 80% were seen once.

The clonotype comes from a human donor with acute or convalescent COVID-19. The donor label of this sample is uncertain. Sequenced sample: peripheral blood. J is TRBJ2-3 and V is TRBV4-1; TRBD1 agrees at 8 bases. DNA for the CDR3: TGCGCCAGCAGCCAAGACAGGGGGCACACAGATACGCAGTATTTT. This codes for CASSQDRGHTDTQYF.